The clone carrying this T cell receptor beta chain was counted ten times or more. Its antigen is as yet unknown. This sample is drawn from a study of neurological immune-mediated disorders. Study results and caveats: Subjects shared no identical expanded-clone CDR3 amino acid sequences, suggesting private TCR-beta repertoires in all groups. A possible signature appeared as one related-CDR3 cluster, in which phylogenetic grouping placed the repertoires of 18 of 34 multiple sclerosis patients.

PBMCs numbering 2 million and stored at -80 C yielded the unsorted libraries. CDR3 size: 16 residues. The germline V gene has CDR1 SQVTM and CDR2 ANQGSEA. V lost 4 bases to trimming and J lost 7 bases; unmatched junction nucleotides: 8. The cDNA was produced through 5'RACE with 10-nucleotide random UMIs. TCRdb re-called the 5' RACE reads through MiXCR, storing one row per CDR3 protein. This table has around 50,000 distinct CDR3 sequences, around 3.5% appearing once. J is TRBJ2-1 and V is TRBV29-1, with 15 nucleotides matching TRBD2. What was sequenced was PBMCs. This clonotype was obtained from a woman under 40 with multiple sclerosis. The CDR3 here is CSVGGLAGGPTNEQFF. CDR3 DNA: TGCAGCGTTGGCGGACTAGCGGGAGGGCCAACGAATGAGCAGTTCTTC.